This is a list of T cell receptor beta chains from one sample in a study of blood T cell repertoires in COVID-19. Sequencing used immunoSEQ multiplex PCR; TCRdb keeps in-frame clones, though not all of them. The sample lists around 300,000 clones, roughly 87% seen once, with over 6% in the top ten. The specimen was PBMCs or T cells enriched from blood (not recorded which). Receptors were obtained from a woman between 40 and 50 years old who had recovered from COVID-19. The CDR3 runs from the conserved cysteine through the conserved F or W. D genes are given only for firm matches. Where a row states a size, it is once, few, many or the class of an expanded clone; other rows omit it.

j_gene: TRBJ1-5; v_gene: TRBV4-2; d_gene: TRBD1; abundance: NA; CDR3aa: CASSQDPPGQRNQPQHF; CDR3nt: TGTGCCAGCAGCCAAGATCCCCCGGGACAGAGAAATCAGCCCCAGCATTTT
j_gene: TRBJ2-7; v_gene: TRBV9; d_gene: NA; abundance: NA; CDR3aa: CASSPPSSEQYF; CDR3nt: TGTGCCAGCAGCCCTCCTTCTTCGGAGCAGTACTTC
j_gene: TRBJ1-2; v_gene: TRBV28; d_gene: NA; abundance: NA; CDR3aa: CATGNYGYTF; CDR3nt: TGTGCCACGGGAAACTATGGCTACACCTTC
j_gene: TRBJ2-7; v_gene: TRBV28; d_gene: TRBD1; abundance: NA; CDR3aa: CASSTLTGFNEQYF; CDR3nt: TGTGCCAGCAGTACCCTGACAGGGTTCAACGAGCAGTACTTC
j_gene: TRBJ2-2; v_gene: TRBV19; d_gene: TRBD2; abundance: NA; CDR3aa: CASSTTLGLAGVKGELFF; CDR3nt: TGTGCCAGTAGTACAACACTCGGACTAGCGGGAGTTAAAGGGGAGCTGTTTTTT
j_gene: TRBJ2-3; v_gene: TRBV9; d_gene: TRBD2; abundance: NA; CDR3aa: CASSVEAGVRDTQYF; CDR3nt: TGTGCCAGCAGCGTAGAAGCGGGAGTTCGGGATACGCAGTATTTT
j_gene: TRBJ2-1; v_gene: TRBV7-2; d_gene: NA; abundance: NA; CDR3aa: CASSVSPGAGPYNEQFF; CDR3nt: TGTGCCAGCAGCGTATCCCCCGGAGCGGGTCCATACAATGAGCAGTTCTTC
j_gene: TRBJ2-7; v_gene: TRBV2; d_gene: TRBD1; abundance: NA; CDR3aa: CASKLGQGNEQYF; CDR3nt: TGTGCCAGCAAGTTGGGACAGGGTAACGAGCAGTACTTC
j_gene: TRBJ2-5; v_gene: TRBV5-4; d_gene: NA; abundance: NA; CDR3aa: CASSLGSLTGQETQYF; CDR3nt: TGTGCCAGCAGCTTGGGAAGCTTGACAGGCCAAGAGACCCAGTACTTC
j_gene: TRBJ2-5; v_gene: TRBV15; d_gene: NA; abundance: NA; CDR3aa: CATSRPSSLGTQYF; CDR3nt: TGTGCCACCAGCAGACCTTCAAGCCTTGGGACCCAGTACTTC
j_gene: TRBJ2-1; v_gene: TRBV3-1/TRBV3-2; d_gene: TRBD2; abundance: NA; CDR3aa: CASSQDPSAGAYNEQFF; CDR3nt: TGTGCCAGCAGCCAAGATCCGTCTGCGGGAGCGTACAATGAGCAGTTCTTC
j_gene: TRBJ2-1; v_gene: TRBV7-2; d_gene: TRBD2; abundance: NA; CDR3aa: CASSLSGRAYNEQFF; CDR3nt: TGTGCCAGCAGCTTGAGCGGGAGAGCTTACAATGAGCAGTTCTTC
j_gene: TRBJ1-1; v_gene: TRBV20-1; d_gene: NA; abundance: NA; CDR3aa: CSAKRSTEAFF; CDR3nt: TGCAGTGCGAAGCGGAGCACTGAAGCTTTCTTT
j_gene: TRBJ2-4; v_gene: TRBV9; d_gene: TRBD2; abundance: once; CDR3aa: CASSPFGGTSPQYF; CDR3nt: TGTGCCAGCAGCCCCTTCGGAGGGACTAGCCCCCAGTACTTC
j_gene: TRBJ2-3; v_gene: TRBV2; d_gene: NA; abundance: NA; CDR3aa: CASRPGLPSTDTQYF; CDR3nt: TGTGCCAGCAGACCGGGACTTCCTAGCACAGATACGCAGTATTTT
j_gene: TRBJ1-2; v_gene: TRBV5-5; d_gene: TRBD1; abundance: NA; CDR3aa: CASRPGQGVYGYTF; CDR3nt: TGTGCCAGCAGGCCGGGACAGGGGGTTTATGGCTACACCTTC
j_gene: TRBJ1-5; v_gene: TRBV7-2; d_gene: NA; abundance: NA; CDR3aa: CASSLGGQGYQPQHF; CDR3nt: TGTGCCAGCAGCTTAGGAGGTCAGGGGTACCAGCCCCAGCATTTT
j_gene: TRBJ1-2; v_gene: TRBV11-2; d_gene: NA; abundance: NA; CDR3aa: CASSLDWGADYGYTF; CDR3nt: TGTGCCAGCAGCTTAGACTGGGGAGCGGACTATGGCTACACCTTC
j_gene: TRBJ1-5; v_gene: TRBV28; d_gene: TRBD1; abundance: NA; CDR3aa: CASSFSDRVVQPQHF; CDR3nt: TGTGCCAGCAGTTTCAGCGACAGGGTAGTTCAGCCCCAGCATTTT
j_gene: TRBJ2-7; v_gene: TRBV27; d_gene: NA; abundance: NA; CDR3aa: CASRVGWRTNYEQYF; CDR3nt: TGTGCCAGCAGAGTTGGGTGGCGGACTAACTACGAGCAGTACTTC
j_gene: TRBJ1-1; v_gene: TRBV28; d_gene: NA; abundance: NA; CDR3aa: CASSLPRGDTEAFF; CDR3nt: TGTGCCAGCAGTTTACCCAGGGGAGACACTGAAGCTTTCTTT
j_gene: TRBJ1-4; v_gene: TRBV27; d_gene: TRBD1; abundance: NA; CDR3aa: CASRPDRGRSTNEKLFF; CDR3nt: TGTGCCAGCAGGCCTGACAGGGGCCGATCAACTAATGAAAAACTGTTTTTT
j_gene: TRBJ2-5; v_gene: TRBV5-5; d_gene: TRBD1; abundance: NA; CDR3aa: CASSLPGTGVTQYF; CDR3nt: TGTGCCAGCAGCTTGCCAGGGACAGGGGTGACCCAGTACTTC
j_gene: TRBJ2-5; v_gene: TRBV7-3; d_gene: NA; abundance: NA; CDR3aa: CASSSWPQETQYF; CDR3nt: TGTGCCAGCAGCTCATGGCCCCAAGAGACCCAGTACTTC
j_gene: TRBJ2-7; v_gene: TRBV3-1/TRBV3-2; d_gene: NA; abundance: NA; CDR3aa: CASSRTTYEQYF; CDR3nt: TGTGCCAGCAGTCGGACTACCTACGAGCAGTACTTC
j_gene: TRBJ2-7; v_gene: TRBV7-2; d_gene: TRBD2; abundance: NA; CDR3aa: CASSLPGTSFYEQYF; CDR3nt: TGTGCCAGCAGCTTACCCGGGACTAGCTTCTACGAGCAGTACTTC
j_gene: TRBJ2-7; v_gene: TRBV6-5; d_gene: TRBD1; abundance: NA; CDR3aa: CASSYEGALPYEQYF; CDR3nt: TGTGCCAGCAGTTACGAGGGGGCGCTCCCCTACGAGCAGTACTTC
j_gene: TRBJ2-5; v_gene: TRBV5-1; d_gene: NA; abundance: NA; CDR3aa: CASSLGVGSGEETQYF; CDR3nt: TGCGCCAGCAGCTTGGGGGTAGGGTCGGGAGAAGAGACCCAGTACTTC
j_gene: TRBJ2-1; v_gene: TRBV7-2; d_gene: TRBD1; abundance: NA; CDR3aa: CASSFSGTGGGNEQFF; CDR3nt: TGTGCCAGCAGCTTTTCCGGGACAGGGGGCGGGAATGAGCAGTTCTTC
j_gene: TRBJ2-7; v_gene: TRBV28; d_gene: NA; abundance: NA; CDR3aa: CASSFQGPYEQYF; CDR3nt: TGTGCCAGCAGTTTCCAGGGGCCTTACGAGCAGTACTTC
j_gene: TRBJ2-1; v_gene: TRBV24-1; d_gene: TRBD2; abundance: NA; CDR3aa: CATSAPRGSSYEQFF; CDR3nt: TGTGCCACCAGTGCCCCACGCGGGAGTTCGTATGAGCAGTTCTTC
j_gene: TRBJ1-4; v_gene: TRBV12-3/TRBV12-4; d_gene: TRBD1; abundance: once; CDR3aa: CASSLQGQEKLFF; CDR3nt: TGTGCCAGCAGTTTACAGGGACAGGAAAAACTGTTTTTT
j_gene: TRBJ1-2; v_gene: TRBV28; d_gene: NA; abundance: NA; CDR3aa: CASSPNMAPGQGKSGYTF; CDR3nt: TGTGCCAGCAGTCCAAATATGGCCCCCGGGCAGGGGAAGAGTGGCTACACCTTC
j_gene: TRBJ2-7; v_gene: TRBV27; d_gene: NA; abundance: NA; CDR3aa: CASSPGLHSESEQYF; CDR3nt: TGTGCCAGCAGTCCGGGACTCCATTCGGAGTCCGAGCAGTACTTC
j_gene: TRBJ2-6; v_gene: TRBV5-1; d_gene: NA; abundance: NA; CDR3aa: CASSRTFSYPSSGANVLTF; CDR3nt: TGCGCCAGCAGCCGAACGTTCTCGTATCCCAGCTCTGGGGCCAACGTCCTGACTTTC
j_gene: TRBJ1-2; v_gene: TRBV28; d_gene: TRBD1; abundance: NA; CDR3aa: CASSLLGTGDAGYTF; CDR3nt: TGTGCCAGCAGTTTATTAGGGACAGGGGACGCAGGCTACACCTTC
j_gene: TRBJ2-1; v_gene: TRBV7-8; d_gene: TRBD1; abundance: NA; CDR3aa: CASSWAGGFINEQFF; CDR3nt: TGTGCCAGCAGCTGGGCAGGGGGATTCATCAATGAGCAGTTCTTC
j_gene: TRBJ2-5; v_gene: TRBV7-9; d_gene: TRBD1; abundance: NA; CDR3aa: CASSSGQGEETQYF; CDR3nt: TGTGCCAGCAGCTCCGGACAGGGGGAAGAGACCCAGTACTTC
j_gene: TRBJ2-6; v_gene: TRBV2; d_gene: NA; abundance: NA; CDR3aa: CASSDEGAGANVLTF; CDR3nt: TGTGCCAGCAGTGACGAGGGGGCTGGGGCCAACGTCCTGACTTTC
j_gene: TRBJ2-4; v_gene: TRBV2; d_gene: TRBD2; abundance: NA; CDR3aa: CASSEEGTSGSLAKNIQYF; CDR3nt: TGTGCCAGCAGTGAAGAAGGGACTAGCGGGAGTCTAGCCAAAAACATTCAGTACTTC
j_gene: TRBJ1-3; v_gene: TRBV30; d_gene: NA; abundance: NA; CDR3aa: CAWKYPGGNTIYF; CDR3nt: TGTGCCTGGAAGTATCCGGGGGGAAACACCATATATTTT
j_gene: TRBJ2-5; v_gene: TRBV3-1/TRBV3-2; d_gene: TRBD2; abundance: NA; CDR3aa: CASSQDQAGGRETQYF; CDR3nt: TGTGCCAGCAGCCAAGATCAAGCGGGAGGCAGGGAGACCCAGTACTTC
j_gene: TRBJ1-3; v_gene: TRBV28; d_gene: TRBD1; abundance: NA; CDR3aa: CASSPTRQGAGNTIYF; CDR3nt: TGTGCCAGCAGTCCCACGCGACAGGGGGCTGGAAACACCATATATTTT
j_gene: TRBJ2-1; v_gene: TRBV2; d_gene: NA; abundance: NA; CDR3aa: CASSRQTNEQFF; CDR3nt: TGTGCCAGCTCAAGACAGACGAATGAGCAGTTCTTC
j_gene: TRBJ2-7; v_gene: TRBV2; d_gene: TRBD1; abundance: NA; CDR3aa: CASRVTGGTYEQYF; CDR3nt: TGTGCCAGCAGAGTGACAGGGGGGACCTACGAGCAGTACTTC
j_gene: TRBJ2-2; v_gene: TRBV21-1; d_gene: NA; abundance: NA; CDR3aa: CASSTSLGQGEQVGELFF; CDR3nt: TGTGCCAGCAGCACCTCCCTGGGACAGGGAGAACAAGTCGGGGAGCTGTTTTTT
j_gene: TRBJ1-1; v_gene: TRBV5-6; d_gene: TRBD1; abundance: NA; CDR3aa: CASSLPGGEEAFF; CDR3nt: TGTGCCAGCAGCCTACCAGGGGGCGAGGAAGCTTTCTTT
j_gene: TRBJ2-7; v_gene: TRBV19; d_gene: TRBD2; abundance: NA; CDR3aa: CASRSSGTYEQYF; CDR3nt: TGTGCCAGCAGATCTAGCGGAACCTACGAGCAGTACTTC
j_gene: TRBJ2-7; v_gene: TRBV30; d_gene: NA; abundance: few; CDR3aa: CAWGAGPPYEQYF; CDR3nt: TGTGCCTGGGGAGCAGGGCCACCCTACGAGCAGTACTTC